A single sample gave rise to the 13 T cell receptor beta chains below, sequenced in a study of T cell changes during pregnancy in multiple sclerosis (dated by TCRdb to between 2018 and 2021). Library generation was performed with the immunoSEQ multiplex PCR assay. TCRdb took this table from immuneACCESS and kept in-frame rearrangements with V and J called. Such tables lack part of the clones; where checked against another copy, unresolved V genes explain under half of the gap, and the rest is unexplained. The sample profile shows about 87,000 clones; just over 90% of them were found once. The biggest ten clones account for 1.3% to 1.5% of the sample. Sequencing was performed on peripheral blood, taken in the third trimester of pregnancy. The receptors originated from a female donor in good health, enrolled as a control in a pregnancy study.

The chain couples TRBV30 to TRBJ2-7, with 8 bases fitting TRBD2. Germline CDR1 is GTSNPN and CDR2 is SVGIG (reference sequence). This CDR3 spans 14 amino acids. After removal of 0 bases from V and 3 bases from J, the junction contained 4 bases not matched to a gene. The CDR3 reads CAWSVGTRSYEQYF. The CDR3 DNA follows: TGTGCCTGGAGTGTAGGGACTAGAAGCTACGAGCAGTACTTC.

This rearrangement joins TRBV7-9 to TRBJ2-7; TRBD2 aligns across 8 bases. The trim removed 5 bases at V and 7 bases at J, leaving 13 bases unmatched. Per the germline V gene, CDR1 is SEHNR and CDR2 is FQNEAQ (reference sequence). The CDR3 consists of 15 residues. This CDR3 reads CASSPGLLAGEEQYF. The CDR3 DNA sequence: TGTGCCAGCAGCCCAGGCTTGCTAGCGGGCGAGGAGCAGTACTTC.

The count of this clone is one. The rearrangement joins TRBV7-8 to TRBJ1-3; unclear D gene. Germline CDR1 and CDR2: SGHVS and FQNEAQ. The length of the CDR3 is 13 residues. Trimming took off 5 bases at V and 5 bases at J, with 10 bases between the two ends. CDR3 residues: CASSPTPRNTIYF. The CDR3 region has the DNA TGTGCCAGCAGCCCAACTCCGAGAAACACCATATATTTT.

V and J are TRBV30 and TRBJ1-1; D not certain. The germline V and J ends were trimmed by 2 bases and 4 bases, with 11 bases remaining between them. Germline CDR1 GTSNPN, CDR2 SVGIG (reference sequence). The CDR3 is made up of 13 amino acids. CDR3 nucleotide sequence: TGTGCCTGGAGTATAGGCGCGGGCACTGAAGCTTTCTTT. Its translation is CAWSIGAGTEAFF.

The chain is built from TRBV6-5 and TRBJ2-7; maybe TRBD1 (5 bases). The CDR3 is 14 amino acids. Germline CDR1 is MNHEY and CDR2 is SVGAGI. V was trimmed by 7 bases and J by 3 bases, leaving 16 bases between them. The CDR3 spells CASKGAASLYEQYF. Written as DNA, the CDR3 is TGTGCCAGCAAAGGGGCAGCTTCCCTCTACGAGCAGTACTTC.

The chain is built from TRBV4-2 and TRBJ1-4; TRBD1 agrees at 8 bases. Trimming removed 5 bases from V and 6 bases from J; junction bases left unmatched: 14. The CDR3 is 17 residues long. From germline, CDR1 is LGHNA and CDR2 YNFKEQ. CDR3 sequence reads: CASSTKTRAGGDEKLFF. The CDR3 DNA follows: TGTGCCAGCAGCACAAAGACGCGGGCAGGGGGCGATGAAAAACTGTTTTTT.

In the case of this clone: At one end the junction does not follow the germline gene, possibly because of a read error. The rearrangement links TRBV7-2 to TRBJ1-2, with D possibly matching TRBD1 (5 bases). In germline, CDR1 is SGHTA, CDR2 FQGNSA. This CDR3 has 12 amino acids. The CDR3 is CASTLEGFGYTF. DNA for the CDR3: TGTGCCAGCACCTTAGAGGGGTTTGGCTACACCTTC.

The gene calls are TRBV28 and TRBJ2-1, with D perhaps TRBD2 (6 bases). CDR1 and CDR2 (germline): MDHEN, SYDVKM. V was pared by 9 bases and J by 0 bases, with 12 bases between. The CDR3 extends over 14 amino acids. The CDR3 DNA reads TGTGCCAGTCGGGAGCGGAGCTCCTACAATGAGCAGTTCTTC. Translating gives CASRERSSYNEQFF.

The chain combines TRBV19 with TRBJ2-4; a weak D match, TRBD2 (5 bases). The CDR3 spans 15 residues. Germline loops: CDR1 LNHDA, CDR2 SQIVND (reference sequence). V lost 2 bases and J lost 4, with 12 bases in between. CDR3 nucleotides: TGTGCCAGTAGTATAAGTTTCGAGGGTAAAAACATTCAGTACTTC. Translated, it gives CASSISFEGKNIQYF.

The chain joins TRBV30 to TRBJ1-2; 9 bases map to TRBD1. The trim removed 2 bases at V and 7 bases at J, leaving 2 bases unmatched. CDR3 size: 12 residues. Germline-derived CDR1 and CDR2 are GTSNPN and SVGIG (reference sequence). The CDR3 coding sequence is TGTGCCTGGAGTCTGGGACAGGGTGGCTACACCTTC. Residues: CAWSLGQGGYTF.

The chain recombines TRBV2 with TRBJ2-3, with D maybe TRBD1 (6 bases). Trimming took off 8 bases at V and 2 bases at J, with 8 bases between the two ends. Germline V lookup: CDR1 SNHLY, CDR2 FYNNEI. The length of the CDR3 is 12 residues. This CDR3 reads CASGQLTDTQYF. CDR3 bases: TGTGCCAGCGGACAGCTCACAGATACGCAGTATTTT.

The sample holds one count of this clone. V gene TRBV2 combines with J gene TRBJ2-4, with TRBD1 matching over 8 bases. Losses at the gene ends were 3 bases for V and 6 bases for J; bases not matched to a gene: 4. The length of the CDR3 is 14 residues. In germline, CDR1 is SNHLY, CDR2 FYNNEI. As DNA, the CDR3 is TGTGCCAGCAGTGACAGGGGGCCGGGAAACATTCAGTACTTC. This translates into CASSDRGPGNIQYF.

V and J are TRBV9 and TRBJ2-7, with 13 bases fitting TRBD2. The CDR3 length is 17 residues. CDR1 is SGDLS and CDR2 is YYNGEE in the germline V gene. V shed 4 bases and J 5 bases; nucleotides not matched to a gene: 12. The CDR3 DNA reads TGTGCCAGCAGCCCACGCGGACTAGCGGGAGTCCACGACGAGCAGTACTTC. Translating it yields CASSPRGLAGVHDEQYF. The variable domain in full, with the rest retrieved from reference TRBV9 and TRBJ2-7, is DSGVTQTPKHLITATGQRVTLRCSPRSGDLSVYWYQQSLDQGLQFLIQYYNGEERAKGNILERFSAQQFPDLHSELNLSSLELGDSALYFCASSPRGLAGVHDEQYFGPGTRLTVT.